This T cell receptor (beta chain) was profiled in a study of blood T cell repertoires in COVID-19. On the study more broadly: The United States, Italy and Spain were the sources of the acute and convalescent COVID-19 samples.

V lost 1 base to trimming and J lost 3 bases; unmatched junction nucleotides: 4. This CDR3 contains 16 residues. Germline-derived CDR1 and CDR2 are SGHNT and YENEEA. Seattle patients were enrolled during active infection and followed longitudinally. As originally analysed: From reference gene primer amplification, estimates of nucleated cell counts were derived. The repertoire was sequenced with immunoSEQ multiplex PCR; TCRdb's copy has only in-frame clones and lacks some. V and J calls and clone size come straight from that table; D and trimming were deduced from the DNA. The sample consists of 250,000 to 350,000 clones, approximately 84% of them appearing once.

The V and J genes are TRBV11-3 and TRBJ2-1, with 9 bases fitting TRBD2. Source material: peripheral blood. This receptor was obtained from a human donor with COVID-19, enrolled during active disease. The donor label of this sample is uncertain. The CDR3 loop reads CASSLAATSGYNEQFF. The CDR3 DNA reads as TGTGCCAGCAGCTTAGCAGCGACTAGCGGCTACAATGAGCAGTTCTTC.